These 25 T cell receptor beta chains originate from one sample sequenced in a study of blood T cell repertoires in COVID-19. Method: immunoSEQ multiplex PCR; TCRdb's copy keeps in-frame clones and lacks some. This table has some 260,000 clones, 80% to 90% appearing once. The source material was PBMCs or T cells enriched from blood (not recorded which). The receptors derive from a man aged 25 to 40 with acute COVID-19.

The chain is built from TRBV6-5 and TRBJ1-3, with 7 nucleotides matching TRBD1. CDR1 and CDR2 (germline): MNHEY, SVGAGI. CDR3 length: 15 amino acids. Unmatched junction bases numbered 5, after V lost 6 bases and J lost 0 bases. This CDR3 reads CASSRGTVSGNTIYF. The CDR3 DNA sequence: TGTGCCAGCAGCCGAGGGACAGTCTCTGGAAACACCATATATTTT.

The chain uses TRBV4-2 and TRBJ1-4; D unclear. Germline V gene lookup returns CDR1 LGHNA and CDR2 YNFKEQ. The length of the CDR3 is 13 residues. Trimming stripped 0 bases from V and 8 bases from J, with 7 bases between. The CDR3 loop is CASSQDFREKLFF. The CDR3 nucleotides are TGTGCCAGCAGCCAAGACTTCCGGGAAAAACTGTTTTTT.

This clone was observed once. The genes are TRBV28 and TRBJ1-1; a possible D gene is TRBD1 (6 bases). Trimming stripped 1 base from V and 1 base from J, with 16 bases between. The CDR3 is 17 residues long. Germline V gene sequence: CDR1 MDHEN, CDR2 SYDVKM. This CDR3 reads CASSLSGRGRGNTEAFF. The CDR3 DNA sequence: TGTGCCAGCAGTTTATCGGGTCGGGGCAGGGGGAACACTGAAGCTTTCTTT.

The J gene is TRBJ2-2, the V gene TRBV7-9; D may be TRBD2 (6 bases). V was trimmed by 5 bases and J by 7 bases, leaving 20 bases between them. The CDR3 spans 16 residues. Germline CDR1 and CDR2: SEHNR and FQNEAQ (reference sequence). The CDR3 DNA is TGTGCCAGCAGCACCCAACAGGCGGGGCATGGCGGGGAGCTGTTTTTT. It translates to CASSTQQAGHGGELFF.

This chain links TRBV2 with TRBJ2-2, with D possibly being TRBD2 (5 bases). CDR1 SNHLY and CDR2 FYNNEI come from the germline V gene. V lost 6 bases and J lost 3, with 11 bases in between. The CDR3 runs to 14 residues. CDR3 protein: CASSQRGYTGELFF. DNA of the CDR3: TGTGCCAGCAGCCAACGCGGGTACACCGGGGAGCTGTTTTTT.

The chain combines TRBV7-9 with TRBJ2-3; TRBD2 is a possible D gene (5 bases). From germline, CDR1 is SEHNR and CDR2 FQNEAQ (reference sequence). V lost 1 base and J lost 4, with 12 bases in between. This CDR3 contains 15 residues. For the CDR3, the DNA is TGTGCCAGCAGCTTAGGTTCTAGCAGTTCAGATACGCAGTATTTT. Amino acid sequence: CASSLGSSSSDTQYF.

J is TRBJ2-2 and V is TRBV9, with 7 nucleotides matching TRBD2. This CDR3 has 17 residues. Germline V gene lookup returns CDR1 SGDLS and CDR2 YYNGEE. Trimming took 5 bases from V and 2 from J; bases not matched to a gene: 12. CDR3 residues: CASSQTLLAINTGELFF. DNA for the CDR3: TGTGCCAGCAGTCAGACCCTACTAGCGATTAACACCGGGGAGCTGTTTTTT.

The chain combines TRBV12-3 or TRBV12-4 with TRBJ1-1; D perhaps matches TRBD1 (6 bases). V lost 2 bases and J 8 bases, leaving 9 bases between the germline ends. The CDR3 contains 12 residues. The CDR3 coding sequence is TGTGCCAGCAGTTTATCTACAGGGGAAGCTTTCTTT. Translating gives CASSLSTGEAFF.

The V call is TRBV27, the J call TRBJ2-2; the match to TRBD2 covers 9 bases. This CDR3 spans 16 amino acids. Germline-derived CDR1 and CDR2 are MNHEY and SMNVEV (reference sequence). Trimming cost V 3 bases and J 5 bases; bases outside gene matches: 7. CDR3 sequence (DNA): TGTGCCAGCAGTTTGGCTAGCGGGATGTCTACCGGGGAGCTGTTTTTT. It codes for CASSLASGMSTGELFF.

This chain joins TRBV9 and TRBJ1-1, with D perhaps TRBD1 (6 bases). V was trimmed by 0 bases and J by 4 bases, leaving 13 bases between them. CDR3 length equals 15 residues. CDR1 and CDR2 from the germline V gene are SGDLS and YYNGEE. CDR3 loop: CASSVEWGGGTEAFF. CDR3 nucleotide sequence: TGTGCCAGCAGCGTAGAGTGGGGGGGCGGCACTGAAGCTTTCTTT.

This chain links TRBV5-1 with TRBJ2-3; a possible D gene is TRBD2 (5 bases). Trimming pared 0 bases from V and 4 bases from J, leaving 9 bases between. Per the germline V gene, CDR1 is SGHRS and CDR2 is YFSETQ. The CDR3 runs to 14 residues. The CDR3 reads CASSLATGSDTQYF. CDR3 sequence (DNA): TGCGCCAGCAGCTTGGCGACGGGGTCAGATACGCAGTATTTT.

The rearrangement uses TRBV5-1 and TRBJ2-1, with 8 bases fitting TRBD1. Trimming at V came to 5 bases and at J to 4 bases, leaving 8 bases not matched to a gene. Germline V CDR1 and CDR2: SGHRS, YFSETQ. The CDR3 has 15 amino acids. CDR3 loop: CASRGGTGDYNEQFF. The CDR3 DNA sequence: TGCGCCAGCAGAGGAGGGACAGGTGATTACAATGAGCAGTTCTTC.

The V and J genes are TRBV9 and TRBJ2-1; 8 nucleotides match TRBD2. The V gene end was trimmed by 6 bases and the J gene end by 1 base; junction bases not matched to a gene: 6. CDR1 is SGDLS, CDR2 YYNGEE, per germline. This CDR3 is 15 amino acids long. The CDR3 protein is CASNPGGPSYNEQFF. CDR3 nucleotides: TGTGCCAGCAACCCGGGGGGGCCATCCTACAATGAGCAGTTCTTC. Full variable domain (rest looked up from reference TRBV9 and TRBJ2-1): DSGVTQTPKHLITATGQRVTLRCSPRSGDLSVYWYQQSLDQGLQFLIQYYNGEERAKGNILERFSAQQFPDLHSELNLSSLELGDSALYFCASNPGGPSYNEQFFGPGTRLTVL.

The V call is TRBV19, the J call TRBJ1-3, with TRBD1 as a possible D gene (6 bases). CDR1 LNHDA and CDR2 SQIVND come from the germline V gene (reference sequence). This CDR3 is 15 amino acids long. With 3 bases removed from V and 0 bases from J, the gap between germline ends came to 9 bases. Here the CDR3 DNA reads TGTGCCAGTAGTATCGACAGGACCTCTGGAAACACCATATATTTT. Its protein is CASSIDRTSGNTIYF. Complete variable domain (other parts from reference TRBV19 and TRBJ1-3): DGGITQSPKYLFRKEGQNVTLSCEQNLNHDAMYWYRQDPGQGLRLIYYSQIVNDFQKGDIAEGYSVSREKKESFPLTVTSAQKNPTAFYLCASSIDRTSGNTIYFGEGSWLTVV.

This rearrangement joins TRBV5-1 to TRBJ1-1; no reliable D call. Germline V gives CDR1 SGHRS, CDR2 YFSETQ. V shed 4 bases and J shed 4 bases, with 14 bases lying between them. The CDR3 is 14 residues long. CDR3 in amino acids: CASSQGSIGTEAFF. The CDR3 bases are TGCGCCAGCAGCCAAGGGAGTATAGGCACTGAAGCTTTCTTT.

The rearrangement joins TRBV6-4 to TRBJ1-3, with 9 nucleotides matching TRBD1. The CDR3 covers 15 residues. The germline V gene encodes CDR1 MRHNA and CDR2 SNTAGT. With 0 bases clipped from V and 3 bases from J, the junction kept 0 bases outside the gene matches. The CDR3 DNA follows: TGTGCCAGCAGTGACTCGGACAGGGGTGGAAACACCATATATTTT. Amino acid sequence: CASSDSDRGGNTIYF.

V gene TRBV7-9 combines with J gene TRBJ1-4; 7 nucleotides agree with TRBD1. Germline CDR1 is SEHNR and CDR2 is FQNEAQ (reference sequence). Losses at the gene ends were 5 bases for V and 6 bases for J; bases not matched to a gene: 12. This CDR3 comprises 16 residues. The CDR3 DNA is TGTGCCAGCAGCCCACAGGGGACTTCGAGTGATGAAAAACTGTTTTTT. It translates to CASSPQGTSSDEKLFF.

The rearrangement links TRBV19 to TRBJ1-3, with a weak D call TRBD1 (5 bases). With 2 bases removed from V and 8 bases from J, the gap between germline ends came to 16 bases. This CDR3 comprises 15 residues. Germline CDR1 LNHDA, CDR2 SQIVND (reference sequence). This chain's CDR3 is CASSITGPGRDTIYF. The CDR3 coding sequence is TGTGCCAGTAGTATAACAGGTCCGGGTCGGGACACCATATATTTT.

This chain links TRBV10-3 with TRBJ2-1; 7 bases are shared with TRBD2. Germline V lookup: CDR1 ENHRY, CDR2 SYGVKD. With V trimmed by 2 bases and J by 5 bases, 9 bases remained unmatched. The CDR3 is 16 residues long. This chain's CDR3 is CAISELKVAGDNEQFF. For the CDR3, the DNA is TGTGCCATCAGTGAGCTCAAGGTAGCGGGTGACAATGAGCAGTTCTTC.

The chain is built from TRBV4-2 and TRBJ2-2; no reliable D call. The CDR3 loop spans 15 amino acids. Trimming cost V 0 bases and J 5 bases, with 10 bases left between them. Germline assignment: CDR1 LGHNA and CDR2 YNFKEQ. The CDR3 loop is CASSQDWRATGELFF. In DNA form, the CDR3 reads TGTGCCAGCAGCCAAGATTGGAGAGCGACCGGGGAGCTGTTTTTT.

To note about this clone: An end of the junction does not agree with germline; a read error may underlie this. V usage is TRBV5-1 and J usage is TRBJ1-2; a possible D gene is TRBD1 (6 bases). Germline V gives CDR1 SGHRS, CDR2 YFSETQ. The CDR3 has 13 amino acids. CDR3 DNA sequence: TGTGCCAGCAGCCCAACAGGGATGGGAGGCTACACCTTC. Amino acids: CASSPTGMGGYTF.

The chain recombines TRBV15 with TRBJ2-2; 8 nucleotides align to TRBD2. Unmatched junction bases numbered 9, after V lost 4 bases and J lost 5 bases. CDR1 is LNHNV, CDR2 YYDKDF, per germline (reference sequence). The CDR3 totals 16 residues. The CDR3 DNA reads TGTGCCACCAGCACCCGACTAGCGTCAATTACCGGGGAGCTGTTTTTT. Translated, it gives CATSTRLASITGELFF.

The chain is built from TRBV7-3 and TRBJ1-1; TRBD1 matches 8 bases. Germline V gives CDR1 SGHTA, CDR2 FQGTGA. The CDR3 is 15 residues long. With V trimmed by 2 bases and J by 3 bases, 5 bases remained unmatched. CDR3 sequence: CASSLVAGGDTEAFF. CDR3 nucleotides: TGTGCCAGCAGCTTAGTTGCAGGGGGCGACACTGAAGCTTTCTTT.

J is TRBJ1-5 and V is TRBV9; unclear D gene. V dropped 0 bases and J dropped 4 bases, with 11 bases sitting between them. The CDR3 is 15 amino acids. Germline V gene sequence: CDR1 SGDLS, CDR2 YYNGEE. Here the CDR3 reads CASSVEGSGNQPQHF. The DNA of the CDR3 is TGTGCCAGCAGCGTAGAGGGCAGCGGGAATCAGCCCCAGCATTTT. Supplemented by reference TRBV9 and TRBJ1-5, the full variable domain reads DSGVTQTPKHLITATGQRVTLRCSPRSGDLSVYWYQQSLDQGLQFLIQYYNGEERAKGNILERFSAQQFPDLHSELNLSSLELGDSALYFCASSVEGSGNQPQHFGDGTRLSIL.

CDR3 bases: TGTGCCAGCCGGGGGGGCGCTGAAGCTTTCTTT. Translated, it gives CASRGGAEAFF. V and J are TRBV3-1 (or the pseudogene TRBV3-2) and TRBJ1-1; weak D call: TRBD1 (6 bases). The CDR3 is made up of 11 amino acids. Germline values: CDR1 LGHDT, CDR2 YNNKEL (reference sequence). The V end lost 8 bases, the J end lost 6 bases, and 10 bases lay between the germline ends.